This T cell receptor (beta chain) was sequenced for a study of technical replicates of blood from a few donors. Trimming stripped 3 bases from V and 6 bases from J, with 16 bases between. CDR3 size: 15 residues. Germline CDR1 and CDR2: SGHRS and YFSETQ. Produced via immunoSEQ multiplex PCR; TCRdb's table is partial and in-frame only. The table has some 83,000 clones, just over 90% seen once. The source of this sequence is a human donor in good health. Sequencing used T cells isolated from PBMCs. The chain is built from TRBV5-1 and TRBJ2-1; D is possibly TRBD2 (6 bases). The CDR3 loop is CASSSAGTLANEQFF. CDR3 DNA: TGCGCCAGCAGCTCCGCCGGGACTTTGGCCAATGAGCAGTTCTTC.